This entry lists 16 T cell receptor beta chains sequenced from one sample in a study of cytomegalovirus exposure and HLA in healthy donors. The study ran its PCR with 60 Vbeta and 13 Jbeta primers. Some clones are missing from TCRdb's copy, which holds only in-frame ones; the method was immunoSEQ multiplex PCR. The table lists over 60,000 clones, under 80% of them singletons. Sequencing used PBMCs. The receptors originated from a male donor in good health and CMV-seropositive.

Details on this clone: A junction end diverges from the germline sequence, so it may reflect a read error. The rearrangement joins TRBV5-1 to TRBJ1-6; TRBD1 matches 8 bases. From germline, CDR1 is SGHRS and CDR2 YFSETQ. The CDR3 length is 14 residues. The CDR3 region has the DNA TGCGCCAGCAGATTGGACAGGGTAGACTCACCCCTCCACTTT. It encodes CASRLDRVDSPLHF.

This clone has only a few counts. The junction departs from germline at one end; a sequencing error may be responsible. The chain carries TRBV7-9 and TRBJ2-7; D gene uncertain. The CDR3 loop spans 12 amino acids. In germline, CDR1 is SEHNR, CDR2 FQNEAQ (reference sequence). The CDR3 nucleotides are TGTTCCAGCAGCTTTGGCGTCGGGGAGCAGTACTTC. Translated, it gives CSSSFGVGEQYF. Variable domain in full (rest from reference TRBV7-9 and TRBJ2-7): DTGVSQNPRHKITKRGQNVTFRCDPISEHNRLYWYRQTLGQGPEFLTYFQNEAQLEKSRLLSDRFSAERPKGSFSTLEIQRTEQGDSAMYLCSSSFGVGEQYFGPGTRLTVT.

This sequence joins TRBV7-9 and TRBJ2-1; 7 bases line up with TRBD2. V shed 5 bases, J shed 9 bases, and the junction held 13 bases outside the gene matches. The germline CDR1 and CDR2 sequences are SEHNR and FQNEAQ (reference sequence). This CDR3 is 15 amino acids long. Here the CDR3 DNA reads TGTGCCAGCAGCGAGACTAGCTGGCAATTAAGTGAGCAGTTCTTC. Translation gives CASSETSWQLSEQFF.

The gene calls are TRBV19 and TRBJ2-1; tentatively, D is TRBD1 (6 bases). Germline CDR1 LNHDA, CDR2 SQIVND (reference sequence). The V end was cut by 1 base, the J end by 3 bases, with 10 bases between. The CDR3 extends over 15 amino acids. In DNA, the CDR3 is TGTGCCAGTAGTATAGTACAGGGAGACTACAATGAGCAGTTCTTC. Amino acids: CASSIVQGDYNEQFF.

The chain carries TRBV19 and TRBJ2-7; possible D gene TRBD1, 6 bases. Germline V gives CDR1 LNHDA, CDR2 SQIVND (reference sequence). This CDR3 comprises 12 residues. V was clipped by 6 bases and J by 6 bases, with 12 bases between them. DNA for the CDR3: TGTGCCAGTAGCCTTAGAGGGGGCGAGCAGTACTTC. Translation gives CASSLRGGEQYF.

This clone is medium-sized in the sample. The V and J genes are TRBV7-2 and TRBJ2-5, with D unclear. In germline, CDR1 is SGHTA, CDR2 FQGNSA. V was cut by 1 base and J by 5 bases, with 8 bases left in between. This CDR3 is built from 13 residues. CDR3 coding DNA: TGTGCCAGCAGCTTAGTGATCAGGGAGACCCAGTACTTC. It is translated as CASSLVIRETQYF. The full variable domain, rest sourced from reference TRBV7-2 and TRBJ2-5, is GAGVSQSPSNKVTEKGKDVELRCDPISGHTALYWYRQSLGQGLEFLIYFQGNSAPDKSGLPSDRFSAERTGGSVSTLTIQRTQQEDSAVYLCASSLVIRETQYFGPGTRLLVL.

V usage is TRBV12-5 and J usage is TRBJ2-5, with 9 bases fitting TRBD1. The trim removed 1 base at V and 4 bases at J, leaving 10 bases unmatched. This CDR3 contains 17 residues. Germline V CDR1 and CDR2: LGHNT, FRNRAP. The CDR3 DNA follows: TGTGCTAGTGGTTTGGGCGCGACAGGGGGTTACGGAGAGACCCAGTACTTC. It yields the protein CASGLGATGGYGETQYF.

The chain has TRBV29-1 and TRBJ2-3, with TRBD2 matching over 7 bases. Germline trimming cut 0 bases from V and 4 bases from J; bases unmatched to any gene: 7. The CDR3 loop spans 15 amino acids. Germline CDR1 and CDR2: SQVTM and ANQGSEA. This CDR3 is CSVEDLGLDADTQYF. The CDR3 coding sequence is TGCAGCGTTGAAGATCTTGGACTAGATGCAGATACGCAGTATTTT.

The J gene is TRBJ1-1, the V gene TRBV6-5, with D unresolved. This CDR3 has 13 amino acids. The germline V gene has CDR1 MNHEY and CDR2 SVGAGI. V was clipped by 2 bases and J by 1 base, with 5 bases between them. The CDR3: CASSYQWNTEAFF. The DNA of the CDR3 is TGTGCCAGCAGTTACCAGTGGAACACTGAAGCTTTCTTT.

This clone was counted between two and nine times. The chain combines TRBV2 with TRBJ1-2; 9 bases map to TRBD1. The CDR3 is 13 amino acids. The germline V gene has CDR1 SNHLY and CDR2 FYNNEI. V was clipped by 4 bases and J by 5 bases; unmatched bases: 2. The CDR3 spells CASSGTGAYGYTF. CDR3 bases: TGTGCCAGCAGTGGGACAGGGGCATATGGCTACACCTTC. Complete variable domain (other parts from reference TRBV2 and TRBJ1-2): EPEVTQTPSHQVTQMGQEVILRCVPISNHLYFYWYRQILGQKVEFLVSFYNNEISEKSEIFDDQFSVERPDGSNFTLKIRSTKLEDSAMYFCASSGTGAYGYTFGSGTRLTVV.

This clone was recorded a few times. The chain is built from TRBV27 and TRBJ1-1; tentative D call: TRBD1 (6 bases). Trimming cost V 2 bases and J 1 base, with 11 bases left between them. In germline, CDR1 is MNHEY, CDR2 SMNVEV (reference sequence). The CDR3 extends over 15 amino acids. Written as DNA, the CDR3 is TGTGCCAGCAGTTTACAAGACAGGAGGAACACTGAAGCTTTCTTT. Translating gives CASSLQDRRNTEAFF.

V is TRBV19 and J is TRBJ2-7; TRBD2 might be the D (5 bases). The CDR3 extends over 13 amino acids. V dropped 4 bases and J dropped 1 base, with 8 bases sitting between them. The germline gives CDR1 LNHDA, CDR2 SQIVND (reference sequence). The CDR3 spells CASSNAGSYEQYF. CDR3 bases: TGTGCCAGTAGTAACGCGGGTTCCTACGAGCAGTACTTC.

This clone appeared a single time. The chain carries TRBV4-2 and TRBJ2-7; 11 bases fit TRBD2. Germline V CDR1 and CDR2: LGHNA, YNFKEQ. The CDR3 spans 17 residues. V lost 3 bases and J lost 0; bases outside the gene matches: 7. As DNA, the CDR3 is TGTGCCAGCAGCCAGACAGGGACTAGCGGATTCTCCTACGAGCAGTACTTC. Its translation is CASSQTGTSGFSYEQYF.

This clone appeared a few times. The chain couples TRBV4-1 to TRBJ1-4, with 7 bases fitting TRBD1. Unmatched junction bases numbered 5, after V lost 0 bases and J lost 4 bases. CDR1 is MGHRA and CDR2 is YSYEKL in the germline V gene. The length of the CDR3 is 16 residues. The CDR3: CASSQDRGQSNEKLFF. The CDR3 bases are TGCGCCAGCAGCCAAGATCGGGGACAGAGTAATGAAAAACTGTTTTTT.

This clone was seen only once. The chain has TRBV5-4 and TRBJ1-2; 7 bases line up with TRBD1. The CDR3 has 15 residues. The germline gives CDR1 SGHNT, CDR2 YYREEE (reference sequence). Trimming took 4 bases from V and 6 from J; bases not matched to a gene: 12. The CDR3 coding sequence is TGTGCCAGCAGCCTCTCGGACAGGATGACGAATGGCTACACCTTC. Translation: CASSLSDRMTNGYTF.

As for this clone: The same CDR3 can be traced to other DNA sequences in this sample. The CDR3: CASRLQWDSSYEQYF. The CDR3 DNA reads TGTGCCAGCAGACTCCAGTGGGACAGCTCCTACGAGCAGTACTTC. V gene TRBV27 combines with J gene TRBJ2-7, with 7 bases aligning to TRBD1. The CDR3 is 15 residues long. CDR1 is MNHEY, CDR2 SMNVEV, per germline (reference sequence). Trimming cost V 6 bases and J 0 bases; bases outside gene matches: 8.